These T cell receptor beta chains were read from a single sample in a study of T cells in Graves' hyperthyroidism and ophthalmopathy. In TCRdb, the multiplex PCR reads were re-called with MiXCR into one record per CDR3 protein. The sample consists of about 610,000 distinct CDR3 sequences, 14% to 15% of them appearing once. Sequenced material: blood. The receptors come from a woman aged 40-49 years with Graves' ophthalmopathy. Each CDR3 is given with its conserved first and last residue. Each record gives: clone size, J gene, V gene, D gene, CDR3 DNA, CDR3 protein. D genes are given only for firm matches. Only part of the rows carry a size: once, few, many, or a class if the clone is expanded.

abundance: many; j_gene: TRBJ1-2; v_gene: TRBV25-1; d_gene: NA; CDR3nt: TGTGCCAGCAGTGACTCCCGACAAGGCAATGGCTACACCTTC; CDR3aa: CASSDSRQGNGYTF
abundance: many; j_gene: TRBJ2-5; v_gene: TRBV24-1; d_gene: NA; CDR3nt: TGTGCCACCAGTGATTTTGGAGGGAAAAACTCTCAAGAGACCCAGTACTTC; CDR3aa: CATSDFGGKNSQETQYF
abundance: many; j_gene: TRBJ2-7; v_gene: TRBV6-1; d_gene: NA; CDR3nt: TGTGCCAGCAGCCCCTCCGGGAGCCTTCGGGAGCAGTACTTC; CDR3aa: CASSPSGSLREQYF
abundance: many; j_gene: TRBJ1-1; v_gene: TRBV24-1; d_gene: NA; CDR3nt: TGTGCCACCAGTATCAGTGGGGGAGAAGCTTTCTTT; CDR3aa: CATSISGGEAFF
abundance: NA; j_gene: TRBJ2-4; v_gene: TRBV5-1; d_gene: NA; CDR3nt: TGCGCCAGCAGCCGGACGGCAGTACTAGCCAAAAACATTCAGTACTTC; CDR3aa: CASSRTAVLAKNIQYF
abundance: NA; j_gene: TRBJ2-2; v_gene: TRBV20-1; d_gene: NA; CDR3nt: TGCAGTGCTTCCATGAACACCGGGGAGCTGTTTTTT; CDR3aa: CSASMNTGELFF
abundance: many; j_gene: TRBJ1-5; v_gene: TRBV28; d_gene: NA; CDR3nt: TGTGCCAGTCAGGGAGGGGTAAGCAATCAGCCCCAGCATTTT; CDR3aa: CASQGGVSNQPQHF
abundance: many; j_gene: TRBJ2-4; v_gene: TRBV25-1; d_gene: TRBD2; CDR3nt: TGTGCCAGCAGCGCTGGACTAGCGGGGGCTCAGTACTTC; CDR3aa: CASSAGLAGAQYF
abundance: many; j_gene: TRBJ2-2; v_gene: TRBV19; d_gene: NA; CDR3nt: TGTGCCAGTAACAAAGCGAACACCGGGGAGCTGTTTTTT; CDR3aa: CASNKANTGELFF
abundance: once; j_gene: TRBJ2-5; v_gene: TRBV7-2; d_gene: TRBD1; CDR3nt: TGTGCCAGCAGTAAACCGGGACAGGGGTCGATGGAGACCCAGTACTTC; CDR3aa: CASSKPGQGSMETQYF